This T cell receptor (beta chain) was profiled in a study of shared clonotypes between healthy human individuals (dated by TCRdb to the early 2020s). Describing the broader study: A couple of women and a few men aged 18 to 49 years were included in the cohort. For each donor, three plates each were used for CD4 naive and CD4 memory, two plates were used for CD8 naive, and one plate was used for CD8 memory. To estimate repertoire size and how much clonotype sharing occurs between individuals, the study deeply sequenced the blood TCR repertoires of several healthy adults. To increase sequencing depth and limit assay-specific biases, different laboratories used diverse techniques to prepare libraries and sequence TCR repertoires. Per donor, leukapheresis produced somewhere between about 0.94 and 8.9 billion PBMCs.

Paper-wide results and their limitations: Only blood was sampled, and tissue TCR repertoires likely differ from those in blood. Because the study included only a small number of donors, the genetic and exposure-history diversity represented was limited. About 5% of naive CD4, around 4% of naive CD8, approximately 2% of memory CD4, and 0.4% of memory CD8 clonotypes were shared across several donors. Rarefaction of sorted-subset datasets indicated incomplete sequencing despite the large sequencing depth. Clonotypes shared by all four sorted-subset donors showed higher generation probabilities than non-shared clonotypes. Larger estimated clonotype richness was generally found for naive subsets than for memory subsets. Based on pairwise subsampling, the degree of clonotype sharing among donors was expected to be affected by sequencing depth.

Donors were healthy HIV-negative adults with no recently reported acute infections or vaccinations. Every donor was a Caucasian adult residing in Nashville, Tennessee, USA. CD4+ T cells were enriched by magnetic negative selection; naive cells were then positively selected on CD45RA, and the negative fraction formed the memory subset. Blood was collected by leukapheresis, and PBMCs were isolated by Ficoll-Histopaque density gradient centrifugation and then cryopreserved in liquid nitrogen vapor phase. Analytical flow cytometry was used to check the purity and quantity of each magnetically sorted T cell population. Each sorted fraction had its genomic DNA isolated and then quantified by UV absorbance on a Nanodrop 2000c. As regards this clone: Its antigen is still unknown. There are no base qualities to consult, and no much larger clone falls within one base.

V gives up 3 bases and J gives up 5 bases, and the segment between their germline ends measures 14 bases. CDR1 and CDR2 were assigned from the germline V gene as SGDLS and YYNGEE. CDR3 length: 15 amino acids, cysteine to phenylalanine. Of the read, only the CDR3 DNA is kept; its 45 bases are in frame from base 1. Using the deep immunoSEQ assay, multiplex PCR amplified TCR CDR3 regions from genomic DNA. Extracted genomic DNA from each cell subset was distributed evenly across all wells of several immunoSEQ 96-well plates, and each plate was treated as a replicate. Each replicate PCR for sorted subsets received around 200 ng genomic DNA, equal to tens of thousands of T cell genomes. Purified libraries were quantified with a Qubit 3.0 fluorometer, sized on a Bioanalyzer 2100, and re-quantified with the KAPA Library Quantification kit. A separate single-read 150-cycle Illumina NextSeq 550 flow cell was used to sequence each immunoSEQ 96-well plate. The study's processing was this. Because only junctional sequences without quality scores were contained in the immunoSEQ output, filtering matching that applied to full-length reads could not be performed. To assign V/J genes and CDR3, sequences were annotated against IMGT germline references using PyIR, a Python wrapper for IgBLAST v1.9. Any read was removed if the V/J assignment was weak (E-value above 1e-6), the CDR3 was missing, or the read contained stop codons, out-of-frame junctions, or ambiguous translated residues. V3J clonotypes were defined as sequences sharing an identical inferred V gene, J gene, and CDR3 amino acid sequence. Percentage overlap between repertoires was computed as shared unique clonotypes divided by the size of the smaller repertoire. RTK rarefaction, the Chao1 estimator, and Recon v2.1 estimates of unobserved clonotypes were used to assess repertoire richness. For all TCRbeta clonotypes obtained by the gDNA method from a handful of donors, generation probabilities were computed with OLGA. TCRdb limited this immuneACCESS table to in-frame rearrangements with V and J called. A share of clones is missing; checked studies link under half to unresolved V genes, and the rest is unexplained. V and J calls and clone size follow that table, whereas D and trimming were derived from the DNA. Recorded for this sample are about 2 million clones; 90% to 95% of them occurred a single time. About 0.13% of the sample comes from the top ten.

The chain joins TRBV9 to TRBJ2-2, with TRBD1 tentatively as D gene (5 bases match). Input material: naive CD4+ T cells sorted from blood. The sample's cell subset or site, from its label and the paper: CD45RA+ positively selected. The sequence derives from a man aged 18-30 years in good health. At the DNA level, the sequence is TGTGCCAGCAGCGCATTACAGGCTATTACCGGGGAGCTGTTTTTT. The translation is CASSALQAITGELFF.